This TCR beta chain originates from a study of T-cell reconstitution after alpha-beta-depleted transplantation in children (dated by TCRdb to 2016 to 2018). For the wider study: The study quantitatively tracked T-cell immune reconstitution after TCRalphabeta/CD19-depleted allogeneic hematopoietic cell transplantation in children using TCR repertoire profiling.

Libraries were prepared through PCR. Data came from an Illumina HiSeq 2500. TCR libraries were prepared with molecular barcoding, using unique molecular identifiers to normalize TCRbeta repertoire quantification. TCRdb handled the public reads itself, with Q25 trimming in fastp and clone calling in MiXCR, and kept productive beta chains. Duplicate CDR3 protein sequences are folded into a single record with the most common DNA and genes. Counted in this sample were under 300,000 distinct CDR3 sequences; 9.7% of them appeared once. Of the sample, 5% to 6% is held by the ten largest clones. This clonotype was counted ten times or more. Its cognate antigen has yet to be identified. There are no base qualities to consult, and no much larger clone falls within one base. This TCR was sampled from a human donor who donated a stem cell graft to a child with SCID. This sample comprised PBMCs from the stem cell graft donor, obtained from the stem cell graft.

The CDR3 region: CASSISLLAGGLSNTGELFF. The sequenced DNA: TGTGCCAGTAGTATATCCCTCCTAGCGGGGGGCCTTTCGAACACCGGGGAGCTGTTTTTT. The chain couples TRBV19 to TRBJ2-2, and 11 bases in between align with TRBD2. The cysteine opens and the phenylalanine closes a CDR3 of 20 amino acids. Here the CDR3 DNA is all that survives: 60 bases in frame from base 1. V is cut back by 2 bases and J by 0 bases, with 11 bases in the junction unmatched. Based on the germline V gene (reference sequence), the CDR1 and CDR2 sequences are LNHDA and SQIVND.